A selection of T cell receptor beta chains follows, all from one sample in a study of T cells in Graves' hyperthyroidism and ophthalmopathy. TCRdb passed the multiplex PCR reads through MiXCR, listing each CDR3 protein once. The table has about 500,000 distinct CDR3 sequences, around an eighth seen once; the top ten hold 15% to 20%. Sequencing used blood. These TCRs come from a woman aged 18-35 years with Graves' hyperthyroidism. Both conserved end residues are trimmed from each CDR3.

length: 11
J: TRBJ1-2
V: TRBV20-1
CDR3: SAREGASNGYT

length: 15
J: TRBJ2-7
V: TRBV20-1
CDR3: SASPFRGSGSAYEQY

length: 15
J: TRBJ2-2
V: TRBV7-3
CDR3: ASSFHTGQGGAGELF

length: 13
J: TRBJ2-3
V: TRBV14
CDR3: ASSQGQTSTDTQY

length: 12
J: TRBJ1-4
V: TRBV19
CDR3: ASSIRGANEKLF

length: 13
J: TRBJ1-6
V: TRBV11-2
CDR3: ASSLGGTGGSPLH

length: 12
J: TRBJ1-1
V: TRBV20-1
CDR3: SANPGTDNTEAF

length: 15
J: TRBJ2-5
V: TRBV3-1
CDR3: ASSQDSRVQGQETQY

length: 12
J: TRBJ2-3
V: TRBV3-1
CDR3: ASSQVRTRDTQY

length: 14
J: TRBJ2-1
V: TRBV4-1
CDR3: ASSQDSTSFYNEQF